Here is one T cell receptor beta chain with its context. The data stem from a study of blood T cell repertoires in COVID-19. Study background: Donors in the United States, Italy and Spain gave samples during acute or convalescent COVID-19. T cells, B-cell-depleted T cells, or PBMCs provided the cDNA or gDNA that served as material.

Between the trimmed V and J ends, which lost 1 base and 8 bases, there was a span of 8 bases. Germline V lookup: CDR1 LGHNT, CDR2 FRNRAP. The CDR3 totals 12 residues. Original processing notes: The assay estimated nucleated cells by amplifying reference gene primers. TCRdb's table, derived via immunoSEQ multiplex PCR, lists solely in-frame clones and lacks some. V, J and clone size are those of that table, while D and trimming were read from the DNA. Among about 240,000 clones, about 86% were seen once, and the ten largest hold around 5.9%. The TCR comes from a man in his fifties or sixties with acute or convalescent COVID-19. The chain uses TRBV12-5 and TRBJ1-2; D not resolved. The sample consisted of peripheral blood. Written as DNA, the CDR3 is TGTGCTAGTGGTTTGGGATCAGGCGGCTACACCTTC. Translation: CASGLGSGGYTF. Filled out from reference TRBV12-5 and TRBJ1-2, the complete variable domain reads DARVTQTPRHKVTEMGQEVTMRCQPILGHNTVFWYRQTMMQGLELLAYFRNRAPLDDSGMPKDRFSAEMPDATLATLKIQPSEPRDSAVYFCASGLGSGGYTFGSGTRLTVV.